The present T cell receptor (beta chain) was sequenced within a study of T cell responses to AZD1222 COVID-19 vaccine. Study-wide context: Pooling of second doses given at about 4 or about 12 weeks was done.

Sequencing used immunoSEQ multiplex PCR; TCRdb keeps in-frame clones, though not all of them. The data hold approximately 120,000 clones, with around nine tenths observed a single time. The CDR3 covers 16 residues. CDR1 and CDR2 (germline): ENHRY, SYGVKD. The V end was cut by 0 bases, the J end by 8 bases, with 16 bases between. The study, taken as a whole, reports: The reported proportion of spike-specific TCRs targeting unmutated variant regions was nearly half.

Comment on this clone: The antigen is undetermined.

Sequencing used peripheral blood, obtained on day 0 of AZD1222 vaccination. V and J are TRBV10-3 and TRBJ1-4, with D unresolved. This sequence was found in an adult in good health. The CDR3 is CAISESDSSRGEKLFF. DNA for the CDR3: TGTGCCATCAGTGAGTCAGACTCTTCTCGCGGAGAAAAACTGTTTTTT.